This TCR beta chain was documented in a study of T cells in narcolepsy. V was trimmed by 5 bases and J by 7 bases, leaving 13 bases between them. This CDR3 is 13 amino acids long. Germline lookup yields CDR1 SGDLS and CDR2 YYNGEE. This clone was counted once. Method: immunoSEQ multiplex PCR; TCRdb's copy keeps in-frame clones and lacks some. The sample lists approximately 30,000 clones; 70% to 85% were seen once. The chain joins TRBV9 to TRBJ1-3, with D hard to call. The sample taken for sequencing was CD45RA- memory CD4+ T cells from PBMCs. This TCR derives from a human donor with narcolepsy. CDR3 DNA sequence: TGTGCCAGCAGTCAGGAGGGAGGGAACACCATATATTTT. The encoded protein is CASSQEGGNTIYF.